The 23 T cell receptor beta chains listed next were all sequenced from one sample in a study of cytomegalovirus exposure and HLA in healthy donors. 60 Vbeta and 13 Jbeta primers were used in PCR. Sequenced by immunoSEQ multiplex PCR; TCRdb stores in-frame clones only, minus some. The table shows about 190,000 clones, with over 70% occurring only once. The sequenced material came from PBMCs. The receptor source for this set is a woman aged 25 to 45 in good health and CMV-seropositive.

The chain combines TRBV5-1 with TRBJ1-1, with a tentative D call TRBD1 (6 bases). Trimming pared 4 bases from V and 4 bases from J, leaving 14 bases between. The CDR3 runs 14 residues. The germline gives CDR1 SGHRS, CDR2 YFSETQ. The CDR3 nucleotides read TGCGCCAGCAGCGGGGACCTCAGGGGCACTGAAGCTTTCTTT. This codes for CASSGDLRGTEAFF.

The chain carries TRBV7-6 and TRBJ2-7; a weak D match, TRBD2 (6 bases). Germline-derived CDR1 and CDR2 are SGHVS and FNYEAQ. The CDR3 is made up of 16 amino acids. Trimming removed 0 bases at V and 7 bases at J, with 19 bases between. This CDR3 is CASSLALMGVGGEQYF. As DNA, the CDR3 is TGTGCCAGCAGCTTAGCCCTCATGGGGGTCGGAGGGGAGCAGTACTTC.

This clone was detected only a few times. The chain has TRBV6-1 and TRBJ2-1, with no clear D. The CDR3 runs 15 residues. Germline values: CDR1 MNHNS, CDR2 SASEGT. The germline V and J ends were trimmed by 2 bases and 7 bases, with 15 bases remaining between them. CDR3 sequence reads: CASSEPSRGRNEQFF. In nucleotides, the CDR3 is TGTGCCAGCAGTGAACCATCCAGAGGCCGAAATGAGCAGTTCTTC.

This clone was seen a single time. V and J are TRBV19 and TRBJ1-5; D possibly corresponds to TRBD1 (6 bases). This CDR3 has 15 amino acids. The germline V gene encodes CDR1 LNHDA and CDR2 SQIVND (reference sequence). Trimming cost V 2 bases and J 4 bases, with 12 bases left between them. CDR3: CASSILTGSNQPQHF. DNA for the CDR3: TGTGCCAGTAGTATACTTACAGGGTCGAATCAGCCCCAGCATTTT.

The J gene is TRBJ2-1, the V gene TRBV14, with 9 bases aligning to TRBD2. V lost 4 bases, J lost 6 bases, and 10 bases stayed unmatched. There are 16 residues in the CDR3. Per the germline V gene, CDR1 is SGHDN and CDR2 is FVKESK. CDR3 DNA sequence: TGTGCCAGCAGCCGCTCTCTGGGGCGGGAGGGCAATGAGCAGTTCTTC. This translates into CASSRSLGREGNEQFF.

J is TRBJ1-1 and V is TRBV5-8, with D perhaps matching TRBD1 (6 bases). The CDR3 spans 14 residues. Germline CDR1 SGHTS, CDR2 YDEGEE. Trimming removed 2 bases at V and 3 bases at J, with 11 bases between. As DNA, the CDR3 is TGTGCCAGCAGCTTCAGGGGATGGGACACTGAAGCTTTCTTT. This sequence encodes CASSFRGWDTEAFF.

This clone was picked up one time. The rearrangement links TRBV11-2 to TRBJ2-7, with 7 bases identical to TRBD1. Trimming cost V 9 bases and J 4 bases; bases outside gene matches: 9. The CDR3 sequence is 13 residues long. Germline assignment: CDR1 SGHAT and CDR2 FQNNGV. CDR3: CASRGQTGYEQYF. The CDR3 DNA sequence: TGTGCCAGTCGGGGACAGACTGGATACGAGCAGTACTTC.

This sequence joins TRBV5-1 and TRBJ2-1; TRBD2 matches 8 bases. With 3 bases clipped from V and 0 bases from J, the junction kept 2 bases outside the gene matches. This CDR3 is built from 15 residues. Germline lookup yields CDR1 SGHRS and CDR2 YFSETQ. The CDR3 sequence is CASSSLADSYNEQFF. As DNA, the CDR3 is TGCGCCAGCAGCTCACTAGCGGACTCCTACAATGAGCAGTTCTTC.

This chain connects TRBV28 to TRBJ1-5, with D hard to call. The CDR3 covers 12 residues. The V and J ends lost 7 bases and 11 bases respectively, with 15 bases between them. Per the germline V gene, CDR1 is MDHEN and CDR2 is SYDVKM. In DNA form, the CDR3 reads TGTGCCAGCACCCTCGTCGGAGGGACCCAGCATTTT. Its translation is CASTLVGGTQHF.

This CDR3 reads CASSPPLDSYYEQYF. DNA of the CDR3: TGTGCCAGCAGTCCGCCATTGGACAGCTACTACGAGCAGTACTTC. This rearrangement joins TRBV6-6 to TRBJ2-7, with D possibly matching TRBD1 (6 bases). Germline loops: CDR1 MNHNY, CDR2 SVGAGI (reference sequence). This CDR3 has 15 amino acids. Trimming shortened V by 5 bases and J by 3 bases, and 17 bases separated the two germline ends.

This clone has a handful of counts. The gene calls are TRBV9 and TRBJ1-1; the match to TRBD1 covers 10 bases. Germline V gene data show CDR1 as SGDLS and CDR2 as YYNGEE. CDR3 size: 14 residues. Trimming removed 0 bases from V and 6 bases from J; junction bases left unmatched: 2. The CDR3 spells CASSVGQGAPEAFF. CDR3 DNA sequence: TGTGCCAGCAGCGTAGGACAGGGGGCCCCTGAAGCTTTCTTT.

The chain joins TRBV19 to TRBJ2-7; TRBD1 matches at 9 bases. Germline V gives CDR1 LNHDA, CDR2 SQIVND (reference sequence). V trimming: 8 bases; J trimming: 3 bases; junction bases outside the gene matches: 11. This CDR3 has 15 residues. DNA for the CDR3: TGTGCCAGTGCCGCCGGGACAGGGTCCCTCTACGAGCAGTACTTC. Translated, it gives CASAAGTGSLYEQYF.

The chain couples TRBV27 to TRBJ2-7; TRBD1 agrees at 10 bases. This CDR3 region has 16 residues. V lost 2 bases, J lost 5 bases, and 9 bases stayed unmatched. Germline-derived CDR1 and CDR2 are MNHEY and SMNVEV (reference sequence). The CDR3 here is CASSLHRTGGVNEQYF. The DNA of the CDR3 is TGTGCCAGCAGTTTACACCGGACAGGGGGAGTGAACGAGCAGTACTTC.

The J gene is TRBJ2-5, the V gene TRBV5-1; 7 nucleotides match TRBD2. CDR3 length equals 15 residues. Germline CDR1 and CDR2: SGHRS and YFSETQ. Trimming took 3 bases from V and 4 from J; bases not matched to a gene: 9. The CDR3: CASSSPGTGGETQYF. The CDR3 DNA follows: TGCGCCAGCAGCTCACCGGGGACGGGGGGAGAGACCCAGTACTTC. The full variable domain, rest sourced from reference TRBV5-1 and TRBJ2-5, is KAGVTQTPRYLIKTRGQQVTLSCSPISGHRSVSWYQQTPGQGLQFLFEYFSETQRNKGNFPGRFSGRQFSNSRSEMNVSTLELGDSALYLCASSSPGTGGETQYFGPGTRLLVL.

The CDR3 nucleotides read TGCGCCAGCAGCGTTGGACTTCTAGGGGCGGGATCGGATACGCAGTATTTT. Protein product: CASSVGLLGAGSDTQYF. The genes are TRBV5-1 and TRBJ2-3, with D possibly TRBD2 on 6 matching bases. The CDR3 spans 17 residues. The V gene's germline CDR1 is SGHRS and CDR2 YFSETQ. Trimming left V 4 bases short and J 6 bases short, with 24 bases between.

J is TRBJ2-7 and V is TRBV15; 11 nucleotides line up with TRBD2. This CDR3 has 17 amino acids. CDR1 is LNHNV and CDR2 is YYDKDF in the germline V gene (reference sequence). Losses at the gene ends were 0 bases for V and 6 bases for J; bases not matched to a gene: 10. In DNA, the CDR3 is TGTGCCACCAGCAGAGAAGGTCCGACTAGCGGGATCGGCGAGCAGTACTTC. This translates into CATSREGPTSGIGEQYF. The full variable domain, rest sourced from reference TRBV15 and TRBJ2-7, is DAMVIQNPRYQVTQFGKPVTLSCSQTLNHNVMYWYQQKSSQAPKLLFHYYDKDFNNEADTPDNFQSRRPNTSFCFLDIRSPGLGDTAMYLCATSREGPTSGIGEQYFGPGTRLTVT.

The chain uses TRBV27 and TRBJ2-5; D gene unclear. The V end lost 1 base, the J end lost 2 bases, and 5 bases lay between the germline ends. Germline CDR1 MNHEY, CDR2 SMNVEV (reference sequence). There are 13 residues in the CDR3. For the CDR3, the DNA is TGTGCCAGCAGTTTATTCCAGCAAGAGACCCAGTACTTC. This sequence encodes CASSLFQQETQYF.

Only a few counts were recorded for this clone. The chain couples TRBV10-3 to TRBJ2-1, with 9 bases aligning to TRBD1. The CDR3 length is 17 residues. The germline V gene encodes CDR1 ENHRY and CDR2 SYGVKD. Germline trimming cut 4 bases from V and 0 bases from J; bases unmatched to any gene: 7. CDR3 in DNA: TGTGCCATCAGTGGACAGGGGGTTTTAAGCTCCTACAATGAGCAGTTCTTC. It encodes CAISGQGVLSSYNEQFF.

The chain combines TRBV6-6 with TRBJ2-1; D is uncertain. Germline V gene data show CDR1 as MNHNY and CDR2 as SVGAGI (reference sequence). This CDR3 spans 11 amino acids. V was shortened by 1 base and J by 8 bases, with 3 bases between the two germline ends. The CDR3 DNA reads as TGTGCCAGCAGTTACTTAGATGAGCAGTTCTTC. It codes for CASSYLDEQFF.

This clone was detected once. The V gene is TRBV5-1, the J gene TRBJ1-3, with TRBD1 as a possible D gene (6 bases). V shed 4 bases and J shed 2 bases, with 10 bases lying between them. Per germline, CDR1 SGHRS and CDR2 YFSETQ. This CDR3 comprises 14 residues. The CDR3 is CASSTTGTGNTIYF. The DNA of the CDR3 is TGCGCCAGCAGCACCACAGGGACTGGAAACACCATATATTTT.

This clone was seen more than once but under ten times. V gene TRBV5-6 combines with J gene TRBJ1-5; 10 bases agree with TRBD1. The CDR3 contains 16 residues. Germline CDR1 is SGHDT and CDR2 is YYEEEE. V lost 4 bases to trimming and J lost 2 bases; unmatched junction nucleotides: 6. CDR3 bases: TGTGCCAGCAGCAGGTTAGACAGGGGGCGCAATCAGCCCCAGCATTTT. It specifies CASSRLDRGRNQPQHF.

The chain combines TRBV5-8 with TRBJ2-6, with 7 bases matching TRBD1. The CDR3 covers 15 residues. The V segment lost 5 bases and the J segment 4 bases; nucleotides outside the gene matches: 6. Germline V CDR1 and CDR2: SGHTS, YDEGEE. The CDR3 protein is CASRRTGSGANVLTF. The DNA of the CDR3 is TGTGCCAGCAGGAGGACAGGCTCCGGGGCCAACGTCCTGACTTTC.

This CDR3 reads CASSIDTMNTEAFF. The CDR3 coding sequence is TGTGCCAGCAGCATTGACACCATGAACACTGAAGCTTTCTTT. The chain uses TRBV28 and TRBJ1-1; D is unclear. The CDR3 is made up of 14 amino acids. V was trimmed by 6 bases and J by 0 bases, leaving 11 bases between them. Looked up from germline, CDR1 is MDHEN and CDR2 is SYDVKM.